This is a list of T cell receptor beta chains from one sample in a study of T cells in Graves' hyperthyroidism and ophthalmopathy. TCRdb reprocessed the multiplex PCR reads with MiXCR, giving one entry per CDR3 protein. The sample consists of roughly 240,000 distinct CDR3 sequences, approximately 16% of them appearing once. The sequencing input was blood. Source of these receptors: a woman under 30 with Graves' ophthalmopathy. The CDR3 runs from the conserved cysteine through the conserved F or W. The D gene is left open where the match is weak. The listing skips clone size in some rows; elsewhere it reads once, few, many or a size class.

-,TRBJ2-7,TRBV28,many,TGTGCCAGCAGTACCGGGACCCCTGGTGAGCAGTACTTC,CASSTGTPGEQYF
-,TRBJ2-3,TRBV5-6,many,TGTGCCAGCAGCTTGTGGCGTTGGACTACCGGTGGCAAAACCACAGATACGCAGTATTTT,CASSLWRWTTGGKTTDTQYF
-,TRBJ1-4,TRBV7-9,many,TGTGCCAGCAGCGTCGGGACACTACCCGGCGAAAAACTGTTTTTT,CASSVGTLPGEKLFF
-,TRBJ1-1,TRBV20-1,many,TGCAGTGCTAGAGTACTTACAGAGGGCACTGAAGCTTTCTTT,CSARVLTEGTEAFF
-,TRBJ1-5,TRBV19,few,TGTGCCAGTAGTATCAGGGGAACCAGCAATCAGCCCCAGCATTTT,CASSIRGTSNQPQHF
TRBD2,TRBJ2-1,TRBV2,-,TGTGCCACACGGGAGATAGCGGGAGTCCTTGAGCAGTTCTTC,CATREIAGVLEQFF
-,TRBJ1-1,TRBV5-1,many,TGCGCCAGCAGCTCACAGGGATTTTTCGACACTGAAGCTTTCTTT,CASSSQGFFDTEAFF
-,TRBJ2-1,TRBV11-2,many,TGTGCCAGCAGCTTAGATGCCAATGAGCAGTTCTTC,CASSLDANEQFF
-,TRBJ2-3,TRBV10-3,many,TGTGCCATCAGTGATTTTCCGGGAACAACACCCACAGATACGCAGTATTTT,CAISDFPGTTPTDTQYF
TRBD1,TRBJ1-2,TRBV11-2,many,TGTGCCAGCAGCTTGTCTCAGGGGGCAGGGTATGGCTACACCTTC,CASSLSQGAGYGYTF
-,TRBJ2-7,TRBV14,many,TGTGCCAGCAGCCAAAGGACCGGATTACCCAACGAGCAGTACTTC,CASSQRTGLPNEQYF
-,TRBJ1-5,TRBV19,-,TGTGCCAGTAGTATAGGATGGTGGGACGGTGATGACAATCAGCCCCAGCATTTT,CASSIGWWDGDDNQPQHF
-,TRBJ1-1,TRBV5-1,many,TGCGCCAGCAGCCCGATCCTCGGGGGGGCGAACACTGAAGCTTTCTTT,CASSPILGGANTEAFF
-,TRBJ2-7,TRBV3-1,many,TGTGCCAGCAGCCAAGATAGAACTTTCTACGAGCAGTACTTC,CASSQDRTFYEQYF
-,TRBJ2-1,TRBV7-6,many,TGTGCCAGCAGCCCAGGTGCTCACCACAATGAGCAGTTCTTC,CASSPGAHHNEQFF
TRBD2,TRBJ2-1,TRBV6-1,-,TGTGCCAGCATCCGGACTAGCGGGGGGGCCAATGAGCAGTTCTTC,CASIRTSGGANEQFF
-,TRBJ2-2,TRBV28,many,TGTGCCAGCACCCCCGGAAACACCGGGGAGCTGTTTTTT,CASTPGNTGELFF
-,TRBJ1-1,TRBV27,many,TGTGCCAGCAGTTTTGGTCGGATAAGCACTGAAGCTTTCTTT,CASSFGRISTEAFF
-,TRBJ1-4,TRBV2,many,TGTGCCAGCACGTTATCCCGGACAACTAATGAAAAACTGTTTTTT,CASTLSRTTNEKLFF
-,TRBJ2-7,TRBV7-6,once,TGTGCCAGCAGCTTTGAGGGGGGGACCCACGAGCAGTACTTC,CASSFEGGTHEQYF
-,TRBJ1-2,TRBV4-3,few,TGCGCCAGCAGATCGGTGGTCAGGGAGAATAACTATGGCTACACCTTC,CASRSVVRENNYGYTF
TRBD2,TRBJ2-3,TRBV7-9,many,TGTGCCAGCAGCGGACGACTAGCGGGGTTCTCTAGCACAGATACGCAGTATTTT,CASSGRLAGFSSTDTQYF
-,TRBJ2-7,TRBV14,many,TGTGCCAGCAGCCAAGACAGATTCTACGAGCAGTACTTC,CASSQDRFYEQYF
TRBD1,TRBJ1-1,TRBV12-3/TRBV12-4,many,TGTGCCAGCAGTGACAGGGCAGGCACTGAAGCTTTCTTT,CASSDRAGTEAFF
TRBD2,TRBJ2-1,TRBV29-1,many,TGCAGCGTTTACCCAGGGAGGGTAAATGAGCAGTTCTTC,CSVYPGRVNEQFF
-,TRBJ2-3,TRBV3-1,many,TGTGCCAGCAGCCGGGGACAAAGCACAGATACGCAGTATTTT,CASSRGQSTDTQYF
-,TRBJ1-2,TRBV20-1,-,TGCAGTGGCCCGGGGCTCTGGAACTATGGCTACACCTTC,CSGPGLWNYGYTF
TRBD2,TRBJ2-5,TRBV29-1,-,TGCAGCGTCTGTTTGATCGGGACTAGCGGGGGGGCCGTAGAGACCCAGTACTTC,CSVCLIGTSGGAVETQYF
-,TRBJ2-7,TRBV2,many,TGTGCCAGCAATCAGGGGAACTACGAGCAGTACTTC,CASNQGNYEQYF
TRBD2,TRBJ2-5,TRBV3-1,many,TGTGCCAGCAGCCAAGATCTCCGCGGGGGGGAGACCCAGTACTTC,CASSQDLRGGETQYF
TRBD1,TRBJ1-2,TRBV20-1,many,TGCAGTGCTAGAGTTTGGACAGGGGGCGGAGGTGGCTACACCTTC,CSARVWTGGGGGYTF
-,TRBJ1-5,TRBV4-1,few,TGCGCCAGCAGCCAAGATAGAAGGCACGGTCAGCCCCAGCATTTT,CASSQDRRHGQPQHF
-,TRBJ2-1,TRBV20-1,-,TGCAGTGCTAGTATGTGGCGGGCTCAGTTTGGGGAGCAGTTCTTC,CSASMWRAQFGEQFF
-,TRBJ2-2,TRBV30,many,TGTGCCTGGAAGGTGTTGACGAACACCGGGGAGCTGTTTTTT,CAWKVLTNTGELFF
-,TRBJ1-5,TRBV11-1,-,TGTGCCAGCGGGAGGGGACGGAGCACAGATACGCAGCATTTT,CASGRGRSTDTQHF
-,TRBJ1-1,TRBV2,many,TGTGCCAGCAGAGACAGCGGGGGAACTGAAGCTTTCTTT,CASRDSGGTEAFF
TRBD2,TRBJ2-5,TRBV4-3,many,TGCGCCAGCAGCCAAGAAACTAGCGGGAGGGGTGAGACCCAGTACTTC,CASSQETSGRGETQYF
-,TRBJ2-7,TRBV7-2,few,TGTGCCAGCAGCTTAGCGGGGGGGACAGGTCCGGACGAGCAGTACTTC,CASSLAGGTGPDEQYF
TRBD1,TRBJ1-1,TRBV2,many,TGTGCCAGCAGGGGGACAGGCGTTGATCTCGAAGCTTTCTTT,CASRGTGVDLEAFF
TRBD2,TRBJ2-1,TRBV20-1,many,TGCAGTGCTACACGACTAGCGGAGCCCTACAATGAGCAGTTCTTC,CSATRLAEPYNEQFF
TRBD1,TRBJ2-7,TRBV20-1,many,TGCAGTGCTTGGGACAGGGGAGGCTCCTACGAGCAGTACTTC,CSAWDRGGSYEQYF
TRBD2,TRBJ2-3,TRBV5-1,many,TGCGCCAGTCGACTAGCGGGGGACGTTACGCAGTATTTT,CASRLAGDVTQYF
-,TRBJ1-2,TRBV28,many,TGTGCCAGCAGGCAACCCAGGGGAGGATGGTATGGCTACACCTTC,CASRQPRGGWYGYTF
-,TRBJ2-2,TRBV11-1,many,TGTGCCAGCAGCAAAAAGCGACAGCACACCGGGGAGCTGTTTTTT,CASSKKRQHTGELFF
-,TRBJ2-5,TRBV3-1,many,TGTGCCAGCAGCCAGGACCGAGAGACCCAGTACTTC,CASSQDRETQYF
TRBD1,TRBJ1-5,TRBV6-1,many,TGTGCCACAGGGACAGGGAATAGCAATCAGCCCCAGCATTTT,CATGTGNSNQPQHF
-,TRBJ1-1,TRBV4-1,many,TGCGCCAGCAGTCTTAAAGGGTCGGGGAACACTGAAGCTTTCTTT,CASSLKGSGNTEAFF
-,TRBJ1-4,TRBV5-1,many,TGCGCCAGCAGTGACGGGAATAATGAAAAACTGTTTTTT,CASSDGNNEKLFF
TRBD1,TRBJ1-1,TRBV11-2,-,TGTGCCAGCAGCTCCGTCCAGGGGGCGGTCACTGAAGCTTTCTTT,CASSSVQGAVTEAFF
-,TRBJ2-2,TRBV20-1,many,TGCAGTGCTAGCCACACGGGGAACACCGGGGAGCTGTTTTTT,CSASHTGNTGELFF
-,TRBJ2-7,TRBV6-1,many,TGTGCCAGCAGTGTCACGGCAGCATTCTCCTACGAGCAGTACTTC,CASSVTAAFSYEQYF